The 6 T cell receptor beta chains below were found in one sample sequenced in a study of a mutant IDH1 vaccine in newly diagnosed glioma. These receptors have no known antigen. The time point denotes: week 35, safety follow-up. Each vaccine dose was 300 ug of mutant IDH1 20-mer peptide, with topical imiquimod. TCRdb's copy holds only in-frame clones and misses some; the assay was immunoSEQ multiplex PCR. The repertoire consists of tens of thousands of clones, with approximately 81% occurring once and the leading ten covering about 4.1%. Sequenced here: PBMCs, sampled from a glioma patient whose treatment included an IDH1 peptide vaccine. The receptors here all came from a young man with glioma.

This chain uses TRBV10-3 with TRBJ2-7; D perhaps matches TRBD1 (5 bases). Trimming took 10 bases from V and 0 from J, leaving 16 bases between them. Germline lookup yields CDR1 ENHRY and CDR2 SYGVKD. This CDR3 comprises 14 residues. CDR3 in DNA: TGTGCCACTCGACAGTACGATAGCTCCTACGAGCAGTACTTC. Translated, it gives CATRQYDSSYEQYF.

CDR3 sequence (DNA): TGTGCCAGCAGCTTAGGTGGAAGCCAAGAGACCCAGTACTTC. The encoded protein is CASSLGGSQETQYF. The J gene is TRBJ2-5, the V gene TRBV13; D gene unclear. The V gene's germline CDR1 is PRHDT and CDR2 FYEKMQ (reference sequence). CDR3 length: 14 residues. The germline V and J ends were trimmed by 0 bases and 1 base, with 6 bases remaining between them.

V gene TRBV29-1 combines with J gene TRBJ2-4; the match to TRBD1 covers 9 bases. V shed 6 bases and J 3 bases; nucleotides not matched to a gene: 15. This CDR3 contains 17 residues. Germline loops: CDR1 SQVTM, CDR2 ANQGSEA. In DNA, the CDR3 is TGCAGCGTCGGGACAGGGAACGTGTATTTGGACAAAAACATTCAGTACTTC. Protein sequence: CSVGTGNVYLDKNIQYF.

The chain links TRBV4-1 to TRBJ2-7; 13 bases line up with TRBD2. The CDR3 is made up of 16 amino acids. Per the germline V gene, CDR1 is MGHRA and CDR2 is YSYEKL. J was trimmed by 4 bases and V by 4 bases; bases with no gene match: 7. The CDR3 reads CASSRGLAGKGYEQYF. The DNA for the CDR3 is TGCGCCAGCAGCCGGGGACTAGCGGGGAAAGGGTACGAGCAGTACTTC.

The chain recombines TRBV28 with TRBJ1-6; 7 nucleotides agree with TRBD1. Germline CDR1 MDHEN, CDR2 SYDVKM. The V gene end was trimmed by 1 base and the J gene end by 6 bases; junction bases not matched to a gene: 3. The CDR3 runs to 15 residues. CDR3 protein: CASSLLGTANSPLHF. For the CDR3, the DNA is TGTGCCAGCAGTTTATTAGGGACAGCTAATTCACCCCTCCACTTT.

V gene TRBV5-8 combines with J gene TRBJ1-5; 8 positions match TRBD1. The V segment lost 4 bases and the J segment 4 bases; nucleotides outside the gene matches: 7. This CDR3 spans 15 amino acids. The V gene's germline CDR1 is SGHTS and CDR2 YDEGEE. The CDR3 region has the DNA TGTGCCAGCAGCCAGACAGGGGTTTGGAATCAGCCCCAGCATTTT. Protein: CASSQTGVWNQPQHF. Complete variable domain (other parts from reference TRBV5-8 and TRBJ1-5): EAGVTQSPTHLIKTRGQQATLRCSPISGHTSVYWYQQALGLGLQFLLWYDEGEERNRGNFPPRFSGRQFPNYSSELNVNALELEDSALYLCASSQTGVWNQPQHFGDGTRLSIL.